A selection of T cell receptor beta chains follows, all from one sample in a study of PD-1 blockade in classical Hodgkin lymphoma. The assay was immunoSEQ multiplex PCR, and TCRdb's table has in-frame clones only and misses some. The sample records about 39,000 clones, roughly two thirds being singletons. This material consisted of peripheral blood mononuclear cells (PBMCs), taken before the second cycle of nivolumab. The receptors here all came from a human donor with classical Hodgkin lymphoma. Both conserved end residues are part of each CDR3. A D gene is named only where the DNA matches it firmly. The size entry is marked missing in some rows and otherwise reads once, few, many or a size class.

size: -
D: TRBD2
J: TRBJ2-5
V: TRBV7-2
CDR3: CASSPAGLGLVTQYF
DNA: TGTGCCAGCAGCCCCGCGGGACTAGGGTTAGTGACCCAGTACTTC

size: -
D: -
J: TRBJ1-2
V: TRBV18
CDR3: CASSPGQNYGYTF
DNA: TGTGCCAGCTCACCTGGACAGAACTATGGCTACACCTTC

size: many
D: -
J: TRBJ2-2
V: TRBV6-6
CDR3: CASTTRASTGELFF
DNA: TGTGCCAGTACCACCAGGGCTAGCACCGGGGAGCTGTTTTTT

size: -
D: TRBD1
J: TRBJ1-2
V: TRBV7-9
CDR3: CASSLGQSYGYTF
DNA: TGTGCCAGCAGCCTGGGACAGTCCTATGGCTACACCTTC

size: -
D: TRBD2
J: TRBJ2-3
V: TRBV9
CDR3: CASSVGIREGRGDTQYF
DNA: TGTGCCAGCAGCGTAGGTATCCGGGAGGGCAGGGGAGATACGCAGTATTTT

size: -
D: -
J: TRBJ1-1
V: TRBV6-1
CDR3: CASSEYGGDTEAFF
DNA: TGTGCCAGCAGTGAATATGGGGGGGACACTGAAGCTTTCTTT

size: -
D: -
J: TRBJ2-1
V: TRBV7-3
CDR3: CASSLEVNNEQFF
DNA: TGTGCCAGCAGCTTAGAGGTGAACAATGAGCAGTTCTTC

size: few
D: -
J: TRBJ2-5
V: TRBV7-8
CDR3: CASSPSASQETQYF
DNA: TGTGCCAGCAGCCCCTCAGCGAGCCAAGAGACCCAGTACTTC

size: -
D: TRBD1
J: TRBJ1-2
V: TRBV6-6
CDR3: CASSYAGGARGYTF
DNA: TGTGCCAGCAGTTACGCAGGGGGCGCGCGGGGCTACACCTTC

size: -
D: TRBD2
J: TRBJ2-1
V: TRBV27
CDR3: CASSLLLASEQFF
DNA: TGTGCCAGCAGTTTATTACTAGCGAGTGAGCAGTTCTTC

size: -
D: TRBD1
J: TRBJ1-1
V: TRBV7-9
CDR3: CASTGTGLGEAFF
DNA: TGTGCCAGCACCGGGACAGGGCTCGGAGAAGCTTTCTTT

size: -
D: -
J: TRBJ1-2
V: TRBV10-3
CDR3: CAISESRGAGYGYTF
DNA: TGTGCCATCAGTGAGTCGCGGGGGGCTGGGTATGGCTACACCTTC

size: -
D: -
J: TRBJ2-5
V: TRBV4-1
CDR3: CASSQDSPAGQETQYF
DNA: TGCGCCAGCAGCCAAGACAGCCCGGCGGGACAAGAGACCCAGTACTTC

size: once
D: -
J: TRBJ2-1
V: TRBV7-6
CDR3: CASSQVNSYNEQFF
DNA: TGTGCCAGCTCCCAGGTAAACTCCTACAATGAGCAGTTCTTC